These T cell receptor beta chains were read from a single sample in a study of long-term antiretroviral therapy in people with HIV. Profiling relied on immunoSEQ multiplex PCR, and the TCRdb table lists in-frame clones only, not all of them. This table has around 20,000 clones, around 91% appearing once. The sequenced sample was unsorted PBMCs, obtained 3 years after starting antiretroviral therapy. These receptors originate from a man aged 45 to 65 with HIV. CDR3s include the opening cysteine and the closing phenylalanine or tryptophan. The D gene is left open where the match is weak. Expanded clones are given a class, and other clones once, few, many or no size at all.

v_call,d_call,clone_size,j_call,cdr3_nt,cdr3_aa
TRBV27,-,-,TRBJ1-1,TGTGCCAGCAGTTCCACGGCAGGGACTGAAGCTTTCTTT,CASSSTAGTEAFF
TRBV29-1,-,-,TRBJ2-5,TGCAGCGTTGGGGAGCCCCAAGAGACCCAGTACTTC,CSVGEPQETQYF
TRBV5-1,TRBD1,-,TRBJ2-3,TGCGCCAGCAGCTTCCTACCCGGCGGACAGGAGAACCCAGATACGCAGTATTTT,CASSFLPGGQENPDTQYF
TRBV5-4,-,-,TRBJ2-1,TGTGCCAGCAGCTCAGGGGAGTCCTACAATGAGCAGTTCTTC,CASSSGESYNEQFF
TRBV10-1,-,-,TRBJ2-3,TGCGCCAGCAGTGATAGAGATACGCAGTATTTT,CASSDRDTQYF
TRBV11-1,-,once,TRBJ2-7,TGTGCCAGCAGCGAAAAGGGTACCAGGGCTATAGCCGAGCAGTACTTC,CASSEKGTRAIAEQYF
TRBV2,-,once,TRBJ1-3,TGTGCCAGCAGTGGGACAACTGGAAACACCATATATTTT,CASSGTTGNTIYF
TRBV10-1,-,-,TRBJ2-2,TGCGCCAGCAGTGCGGAGACAGGGAGGGTAGGCGGGGAGCTGTTTTTT,CASSAETGRVGGELFF
TRBV18,-,-,TRBJ1-5,TGTGCCAGCTCCCTCGACAATCAGCCCCAGCATTTT,CASSLDNQPQHF
TRBV18,-,once,TRBJ1-5,TGTGCCAGCTCCCCCAGGGGAAATCAGCCCCAGCATTTT,CASSPRGNQPQHF
TRBV18,-,-,TRBJ2-7,TGTGCCAGCTCACCGACCCGGGATCTAGAGGCCGAGCAGTACTTC,CASSPTRDLEAEQYF
TRBV6-1,TRBD1,-,TRBJ2-4,TGTGCCAGCAGTGAACTACAGGGGGCCAAAAACATTCAGTACTTC,CASSELQGAKNIQYF
TRBV4-1,TRBD1,-,TRBJ1-4,TGCGCCAGCAGCCCCTCACAGGGGTCAGGTGAAAAACTGTTTTTT,CASSPSQGSGEKLFF
TRBV29-1,TRBD1,-,TRBJ2-1,TGCAGCGAGAATACAGGGGGCGAGCAGTTCTTC,CSENTGGEQFF
TRBV4-3,-,-,TRBJ1-2,TGCGCCAGCAGCCAAGATCGGGCAGCTGACTATGGCTACACCTTC,CASSQDRAADYGYTF
TRBV7-8,-,-,TRBJ1-5,TGTGCCAGCAGCTTTATGGGGAAATATCAGCCCCAGCATTTT,CASSFMGKYQPQHF
TRBV5-6,TRBD2,-,TRBJ2-3,TGTGCCAGCAGCTCCGGGACTAGCGGGGCAGATACGCAGTATTTT,CASSSGTSGADTQYF
TRBV30,TRBD2,-,TRBJ2-2,TGTGCCTGGAGTGCCTCTAGCGGGGGGGCCGGGAACACCGGGGAGCTGTTTTTT,CAWSASSGGAGNTGELFF
TRBV7-2,TRBD2,-,TRBJ2-1,TGTGCCAGCAGCGGGACTAGCGGGATCTACAATGAGCAGTTCTTC,CASSGTSGIYNEQFF
TRBV4-1,-,-,TRBJ1-2,TGCGCCAGCAGCCAAAGGGGTTCGGACAGCAACTATGGCTACACCTTC,CASSQRGSDSNYGYTF
TRBV10-3,-,-,TRBJ1-4,TGTGCCATCAGTGAGGGGGCTGCAACTAATGAAAAACTGTTTTTT,CAISEGAATNEKLFF
TRBV5-1,-,-,TRBJ1-1,TGCGCCAGCCAATACTCACCGGCGGTGAACACTGAAGCTTTCTTT,CASQYSPAVNTEAFF
TRBV6-5,-,-,TRBJ1-1,TGTGCCAGCAGTTACGCTGGGGGCGTCACTGAAGCTTTCTTT,CASSYAGGVTEAFF
TRBV6-6,-,-,TRBJ2-4,TGTGCCTTGGGCCACGACATTCAGTACTTC,CALGHDIQYF
TRBV4-3,-,-,TRBJ2-1,TGCGCCAGCAGCCAAGACGGGACCCATGAGCAGTTCTTC,CASSQDGTHEQFF
TRBV4-3,-,-,TRBJ1-3,TGCGCCAGCAGCCAATTCCTTGGAAACACCATATATTTT,CASSQFLGNTIYF
TRBV28,TRBD2,-,TRBJ2-7,TGTGCCAGCAGTTTCGCTAGCGGGGACGAGCAGTACTTC,CASSFASGDEQYF
TRBV10-1,TRBD2,once,TRBJ2-1,TGCGCCAGCAGGGCTAGCGGGGGCTCCTACAATGAGCAGTTCTTC,CASRASGGSYNEQFF
TRBV30,TRBD1,once,TRBJ1-6,TGTGCCTGGAGAGCGCCGGGGACAGCCAATTCACCCCTCCACTTT,CAWRAPGTANSPLHF
TRBV9,-,-,TRBJ1-2,TGTGCCAGCAGCGTAGACAGTTCTAACTATGGCTACACCTTC,CASSVDSSNYGYTF
TRBV27,-,-,TRBJ1-2,TGTGCCAGCAGTTCAGGGGTCTATGGCTACACCTTC,CASSSGVYGYTF
TRBV28,-,-,TRBJ1-1,TGTGCCAGCAGTTCTGGGAACACTGAAGCTTTCTTT,CASSSGNTEAFF
TRBV28,TRBD1,few,TRBJ2-7,TGTGCCAGCAGTTTCGGACAGGGCTCCTACGAGCAGTACTTC,CASSFGQGSYEQYF
TRBV4-1,-,-,TRBJ2-6,TGCGCCAGCAGCCAAGATCCTACGGGGGCCGGGGCCAACGTCCTGACTTTC,CASSQDPTGAGANVLTF
TRBV4-1,-,-,TRBJ1-3,TGCGCCAGCAGCCAAGATGAAGGATCAGGAAACACCATATATTTT,CASSQDEGSGNTIYF
TRBV10-3,-,once,TRBJ2-2,TGTGCCATCAGTGAAGGGTCCGGGGAGCTGTTTTTT,CAISEGSGELFF
TRBV5-1,-,once,TRBJ1-2,TGCGCCAGCAGCTTGGAGGCAGCGAGTGGCTACACCTTC,CASSLEAASGYTF
TRBV6-6,TRBD1,-,TRBJ2-1,TGTGCCAGCAGTCCCCGGGACAGCTCCTACAATGAGCAGTTCTTC,CASSPRDSSYNEQFF
TRBV5-8,-,-,TRBJ2-7,TGTGCCAGCAGCTTAGTTCCGGGGGTCTACGAGCAGTACTTC,CASSLVPGVYEQYF
TRBV4-2,-,-,TRBJ1-4,TGTGCCAGCAGCCAAGACACCGGGACTGGCAGTGAAAAACTGTTTTTT,CASSQDTGTGSEKLFF
TRBV11-1,-,-,TRBJ1-1,TGTGCCAGCAGCTTAGTCCGGGGTACTGAAGCTTTCTTT,CASSLVRGTEAFF
TRBV27,TRBD2,-,TRBJ2-2,TGTGCCAGCAGTTTAAAGGCCAGCGGGGGGATTAACACCGGGGAGCTGTTTTTT,CASSLKASGGINTGELFF
TRBV28,-,-,TRBJ1-3,TGTGCCAGCAGAACAGGGTCTACCACCATATATTTT,CASRTGSTTIYF
TRBV7-7,-,-,TRBJ2-1,TGTGCCAGCAGCTTAGAAGTTGGGGGGAACCCCTACAATGAGCAGTTCTTC,CASSLEVGGNPYNEQFF
TRBV19,-,once,TRBJ1-6,TGTGCCAGTAGTACCATTTCAGGGAATTCACCCCTCCACTTT,CASSTISGNSPLHF
TRBV5-1,-,-,TRBJ1-1,TGCGCCAGCAGCTCTGATAGAACAACTGAAGCTTTCTTT,CASSSDRTTEAFF
TRBV11-2,-,-,TRBJ1-3,TGTGCCAGCAGCTTAGGCCAGAGCTCTGGAAACACCATATATTTT,CASSLGQSSGNTIYF
TRBV4-3,-,-,TRBJ1-2,TGCGCCAGCAGCCAAGAACGATGGCCAGAACTCTATGGCTACACCTTC,CASSQERWPELYGYTF
TRBV19,TRBD1,-,TRBJ1-5,TGTGCCAGTAGCACCGACAGGGGGGTCAATCAGCCCCAGCATTTT,CASSTDRGVNQPQHF
TRBV4-1,-,-,TRBJ2-2,TGCGCCAGCAGCCAAGGTCCTGGTTTCGCGTCCGGGGAGCTGTTTTTT,CASSQGPGFASGELFF
TRBV7-7,-,-,TRBJ2-7,TGTGCCAGCAGCCCAGCAGGGACACCCATCTACGAGCAGTACTTC,CASSPAGTPIYEQYF
TRBV10-2,-,once,TRBJ2-1,TGCGCCAGCGGACCGGCGGACAATGAGCAGTTCTTC,CASGPADNEQFF
TRBV7-2,-,-,TRBJ1-5,TGTGCCAGCAGCCGGGAGCCAGGGGGCAATCAGCCCCAGCATTTT,CASSREPGGNQPQHF
TRBV5-1,-,-,TRBJ1-2,TGCGCCAGCAGCTTGGTCCCAGGGGGCTACACCTTC,CASSLVPGGYTF